The next 3 T cell receptor beta chains were all read from a single sample in a study of human T cells and chemical hapten exposure. One entry per CDR3 protein, called by TCRdb with MiXCR from the RACE reads. The table includes approximately 100,000 distinct CDR3 sequences, around 10% detected once. Stated time point: pre-sensitization, week 0. Treatment defined: therapeutic diphenylcyclopropenone sensitization with weekly scalp DPC. The source material was whole blood, sampled in connection with sensitization to the hapten diphenylcyclopropenone (DPC). The receptor source for this set is a woman between 50 and 59 years old with alopecia areata. Some clones in this sample may be carry-over from other donors' samples.

At least ten counts were recorded for this clonotype. The rearrangement joins TRBV29-1 to TRBJ1-4, with unresolved D. Trimming left V 6 bases short and J 4 bases short, with 6 bases between. Germline-derived CDR1 and CDR2 are SQVTM and ANQGSEA. The CDR3 loop spans 11 amino acids. The CDR3 reads CSVPDNEKLFF. Written as DNA, the CDR3 is TGCAGCGTCCCGGATAATGAAAAACTGTTTTTT.

Only a few counts were recorded for this clonotype. The genes are TRBV14 and TRBJ2-6; D unresolved. V lost 1 base, J lost 0 bases, and 7 bases lay in between. The germline V gene encodes CDR1 SGHDN and CDR2 FVKESK. The CDR3 sequence is 16 residues long. CDR3 nucleotide sequence: TGTGCCAGCAGCCAAGGCAGTTACTCTGGGGCCAACGTCCTGACTTTC. Amino acid sequence: CASSQGSYSGANVLTF.

This clonotype occurred a few times. This chain uses TRBV11-2 with TRBJ2-1, with D possibly matching TRBD2 (5 bases). In germline, CDR1 is SGHAT, CDR2 FQNNGV. Trimming stripped 4 bases from V and 5 bases from J, with 18 bases between. CDR3 length equals 16 residues. The CDR3 sequence is CASSSARVFLNNEQFF. The CDR3 DNA sequence: TGTGCCAGCAGCTCAGCGCGGGTGTTCCTCAACAATGAGCAGTTCTTC.